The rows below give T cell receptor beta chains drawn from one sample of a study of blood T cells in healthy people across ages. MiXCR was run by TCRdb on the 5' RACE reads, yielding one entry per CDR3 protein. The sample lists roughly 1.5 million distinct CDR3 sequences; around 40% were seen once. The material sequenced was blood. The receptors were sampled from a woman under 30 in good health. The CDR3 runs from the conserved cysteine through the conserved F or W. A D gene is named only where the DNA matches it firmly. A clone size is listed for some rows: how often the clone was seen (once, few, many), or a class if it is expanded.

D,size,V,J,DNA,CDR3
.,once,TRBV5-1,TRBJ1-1,TGCGCCAGCAGCCCATTGGACGGTAGAATGAACACTGAAGCTTTCTTT,CASSPLDGRMNTEAFF
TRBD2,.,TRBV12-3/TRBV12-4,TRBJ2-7,TGTGCCAGCAGTTCCCGTTGGACTAGCGGGTTCACCTACGAGCAGTACTTC,CASSSRWTSGFTYEQYF
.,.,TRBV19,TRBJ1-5,TGCGCCAGTAGTTCCGGACCCTTTAGCAATCAGCCCCAGCATTTT,CASSSGPFSNQPQHF
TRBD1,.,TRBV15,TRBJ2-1,TGTGCCACCAGCAGAACGCCGAGACAGGGGGTCCCCCCTCGTGGTAATGAGCAGTTCTTC,CATSRTPRQGVPPRGNEQFF
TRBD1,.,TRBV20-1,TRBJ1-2,TGCAGTGCTCCTAGACAGGGGGCCTACTATGGCTACACCTTC,CSAPRQGAYYGYTF
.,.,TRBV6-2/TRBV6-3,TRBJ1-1,TGTGCCAGCATCCTCGGGCGCACTGAGGCTTTCTTT,CASILGRTEAFF
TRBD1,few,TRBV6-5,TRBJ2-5,TGTGCCAGCAGTTACCTCTGGGACAGGGTGGATGAGCAGTACTTC,CASSYLWDRVDEQYF
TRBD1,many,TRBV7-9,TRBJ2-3,TGTGCCACCTCCGGGGACAGGGGCCCAGATACGCAGTATTTT,CATSGDRGPDTQYF
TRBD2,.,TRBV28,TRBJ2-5,TGTGCCAGCATAGGGCGGGGGGGTGTAGAGACCCAGTACTTC,CASIGRGGVETQYF
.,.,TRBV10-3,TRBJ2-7,TGTGCCATCAGTGACGACCAGAGCTCCTACGAGCAGTACTTC,CAISDDQSSYEQYF
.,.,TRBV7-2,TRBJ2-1,TGTGCCAGCAGCGTTCGGCAGGGGGGTGAGCAGTTCTTC,CASSVRQGGEQFF
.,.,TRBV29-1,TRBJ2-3,TGCAGCATCCTCGTCGGGGGCACAGATACGCAGTATTTT,CSILVGGTDTQYF
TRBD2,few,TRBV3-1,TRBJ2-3,TGTGCCAGCAGCTCGTGGACTAGGAGCACAGATACGCAGTATTTT,CASSSWTRSTDTQYF
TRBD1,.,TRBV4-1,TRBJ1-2,TGCGCCAGCAGCCAAGAGGGGACAGGCGCATACTATGGCTACACCTTC,CASSQEGTGAYYGYTF
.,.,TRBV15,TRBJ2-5,TGTGCCACCAGCAGAGATCTGCAGGGACAAGAGACCCAGTACTTC,CATSRDLQGQETQYF
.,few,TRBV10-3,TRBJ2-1,TGTGCCATCAGTGAGTCTGTGGGAAATTACAATGAGCAGTTCTTC,CAISESVGNYNEQFF
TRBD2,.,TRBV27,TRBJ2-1,TGTGCCAGCAGTTTATTACTAGCGGGGCCCAGGGAGCAGTTCTTC,CASSLLLAGPREQFF